These T cell receptor beta chains were read from a single sample in a study of shared clonotypes between healthy human individuals. TCRdb's copy holds only in-frame clones and misses some; the assay was immunoSEQ multiplex PCR. The sample yields 2 million or so clones, over 85% seen once. The specimen was naive CD8+ T cells sorted from blood. Receptors originate from a man aged 18 to 29 in good health. The CDR3 runs from the conserved cysteine through the conserved F or W. D genes are given only for firm matches. Only some rows state a clone size, as once, few, many or a class for expanded clones.

J gene: TRBJ2-7; V gene: TRBV13; D gene: .; clone size: once; CDR3 protein: CASSPAGYQSLGYEQYF; CDR3 DNA: TGTGCCAGCAGCCCAGCAGGATACCAAAGCCTGGGCTACGAGCAGTACTTC
J gene: TRBJ2-7; V gene: TRBV5-4; D gene: .; clone size: .; CDR3 protein: CASSLESAYEQYF; CDR3 DNA: TGTGCCAGCAGCTTAGAAAGCGCATACGAGCAGTACTTC
J gene: TRBJ2-5; V gene: TRBV5-6; D gene: TRBD2; clone size: once; CDR3 protein: CASSFGLAGGEETQYF; CDR3 DNA: TGTGCCAGCAGCTTCGGACTAGCGGGAGGGGAAGAGACCCAGTACTTC
J gene: TRBJ2-3; V gene: TRBV29-1; D gene: TRBD1; clone size: .; CDR3 protein: CSAGQGTDTQYF; CDR3 DNA: TGCAGTGCGGGACAGGGCACAGATACGCAGTATTTT
J gene: TRBJ2-3; V gene: TRBV7-9; D gene: TRBD1; clone size: .; CDR3 protein: CASSMGQGGTDTQYF; CDR3 DNA: TGTGCCAGCAGCATGGGACAGGGTGGCACAGATACGCAGTATTTT
J gene: TRBJ2-7; V gene: TRBV7-9; D gene: .; clone size: .; CDR3 protein: CASSPGSHEQYF; CDR3 DNA: TGTGCCAGCAGCCCGGGGAGCCACGAGCAGTACTTC
J gene: TRBJ2-1; V gene: TRBV5-1; D gene: TRBD2; clone size: .; CDR3 protein: CASSVGLASYNEQFF; CDR3 DNA: TGCGCCAGCAGCGTCGGACTAGCCTCTTACAATGAGCAGTTCTTC
J gene: TRBJ1-2; V gene: TRBV7-9; D gene: .; clone size: .; CDR3 protein: CASNTIPLYGYTF; CDR3 DNA: TGTGCCAGCAACACAATCCCCCTTTATGGCTACACCTTC
J gene: TRBJ1-5; V gene: TRBV19; D gene: TRBD1; clone size: .; CDR3 protein: CASSPGQGFPNQPQHF; CDR3 DNA: TGTGCCAGTAGCCCGGGACAGGGGTTTCCCAATCAGCCCCAGCATTTT
J gene: TRBJ1-5; V gene: TRBV30; D gene: .; clone size: .; CDR3 protein: CAWSMSLAVQPQHF; CDR3 DNA: TGTGCCTGGAGTATGTCCCTCGCGGTTCAGCCCCAGCATTTT
J gene: TRBJ2-5; V gene: TRBV7-9; D gene: .; clone size: .; CDR3 protein: CASSLSRALIETQYF; CDR3 DNA: TGTGCCAGCAGCTTAAGTAGGGCACTGATAGAGACCCAGTACTTC
J gene: TRBJ2-1; V gene: TRBV6-6; D gene: TRBD2; clone size: .; CDR3 protein: CASTEALADYNEQFF; CDR3 DNA: TGTGCCAGCACTGAGGCCCTAGCGGACTACAATGAGCAGTTCTTC
J gene: TRBJ2-7; V gene: TRBV29-1; D gene: TRBD1; clone size: .; CDR3 protein: CSVLGQGGSYEQYF; CDR3 DNA: TGCAGCGTCCTTGGACAGGGGGGGTCCTACGAGCAGTACTTC
J gene: TRBJ2-3; V gene: TRBV11-2; D gene: .; clone size: .; CDR3 protein: CASSWQGLGSTDTQYF; CDR3 DNA: TGTGCCAGCAGCTGGCAGGGCTTGGGGTCCACAGATACGCAGTATTTT
J gene: TRBJ2-7; V gene: TRBV29-1; D gene: .; clone size: .; CDR3 protein: CSVTLVGAYEQYF; CDR3 DNA: TGCAGCGTAACCTTAGTGGGGGCTTACGAGCAGTACTTC
J gene: TRBJ2-5; V gene: TRBV4-1; D gene: .; clone size: .; CDR3 protein: CASSLNVGQETQYF; CDR3 DNA: TGCGCCAGCAGCTTGAACGTAGGCCAAGAGACCCAGTACTTC
J gene: TRBJ2-5; V gene: TRBV2; D gene: TRBD2; clone size: .; CDR3 protein: CASRVLSGGQETQYF; CDR3 DNA: TGTGCCAGCAGAGTCCTTAGCGGGGGGCAAGAGACCCAGTACTTC
J gene: TRBJ2-2; V gene: TRBV10-3; D gene: TRBD1; clone size: few; CDR3 protein: CAISGGTANTGELFF; CDR3 DNA: TGTGCCATCAGTGGGGGGACAGCTAACACCGGGGAGCTGTTTTTT
J gene: TRBJ2-7; V gene: TRBV11-2; D gene: .; clone size: .; CDR3 protein: CASSWLTFRDHAYEQYF; CDR3 DNA: TGTGCCAGCAGCTGGCTAACTTTCCGGGACCACGCCTACGAGCAGTACTTC
J gene: TRBJ2-1; V gene: TRBV7-2; D gene: .; clone size: once; CDR3 protein: CASSPAGVGSYNEQFF; CDR3 DNA: TGTGCCAGCAGCCCCGCTGGGGTTGGATCCTACAATGAGCAGTTCTTC
J gene: TRBJ2-2; V gene: TRBV29-1; D gene: TRBD2; clone size: once; CDR3 protein: CSVDSGTSDTGELFF; CDR3 DNA: TGCAGCGTTGATTCTGGGACTAGTGACACCGGGGAGCTGTTTTTT
J gene: TRBJ2-7; V gene: TRBV7-6; D gene: .; clone size: once; CDR3 protein: CASSQGSEEYEQYF; CDR3 DNA: TGTGCCAGCAGCCAGGGGAGTGAGGAATACGAGCAGTACTTC
J gene: TRBJ2-7; V gene: TRBV6-5; D gene: .; clone size: .; CDR3 protein: CASSYSNLYEQYF; CDR3 DNA: TGTGCCAGCAGTTACTCAAATCTTTACGAGCAGTACTTC
J gene: TRBJ2-2; V gene: TRBV28; D gene: TRBD2; clone size: .; CDR3 protein: CASSPLAGRANTGELFF; CDR3 DNA: TGTGCCAGCAGTCCACTAGCGGGCCGGGCAAACACCGGGGAGCTGTTTTTT
J gene: TRBJ2-5; V gene: TRBV13; D gene: TRBD2; clone size: .; CDR3 protein: CASSSFLAGGQETQYF; CDR3 DNA: TGTGCCAGCAGCTCCTTTTTAGCGGGGGGGCAAGAGACCCAGTACTTC
J gene: TRBJ2-7; V gene: TRBV27; D gene: .; clone size: .; CDR3 protein: CASSLIQGVYEQYF; CDR3 DNA: TGTGCCAGCAGTTTAATACAGGGAGTCTACGAGCAGTACTTC
J gene: TRBJ2-7; V gene: TRBV9; D gene: .; clone size: .; CDR3 protein: CASSVGLPSTYEQYF; CDR3 DNA: TGTGCCAGCAGCGTAGGGCTGCCCTCGACCTACGAGCAGTACTTC
J gene: TRBJ2-3; V gene: TRBV4-1; D gene: .; clone size: .; CDR3 protein: CASSQDYTNTDTQYF; CDR3 DNA: TGCGCCAGCAGCCAAGATTACACCAACACAGATACGCAGTATTTT
J gene: TRBJ2-3; V gene: TRBV6-5; D gene: TRBD2; clone size: .; CDR3 protein: CASSYSSGSTDTQYF; CDR3 DNA: TGTGCCAGCAGTTATTCTAGCGGATCCACAGATACGCAGTATTTT
J gene: TRBJ2-5; V gene: TRBV5-6; D gene: .; clone size: once; CDR3 protein: CASSPGLGQETQYF; CDR3 DNA: TGTGCCAGCAGCCCGGGACTGGGGCAAGAGACCCAGTACTTC
J gene: TRBJ2-1; V gene: TRBV29-1; D gene: .; clone size: .; CDR3 protein: CSAPTGNEQFF; CDR3 DNA: TGCAGCGCCCCGACTGGGAATGAGCAGTTCTTC
J gene: TRBJ1-5; V gene: TRBV15; D gene: TRBD1; clone size: .; CDR3 protein: CATSSGQGNQPQHF; CDR3 DNA: TGTGCCACCAGCAGCGGACAGGGTAATCAGCCCCAGCATTTT
J gene: TRBJ1-5; V gene: TRBV6-5; D gene: .; clone size: .; CDR3 protein: CASSSTVSNQPQHF; CDR3 DNA: TGTGCCAGCAGCAGTACAGTTAGCAATCAGCCCCAGCATTTT
J gene: TRBJ1-6; V gene: TRBV10-3; D gene: .; clone size: .; CDR3 protein: CAISELRVVEDSPLHF; CDR3 DNA: TGTGCCATCAGTGAGTTAAGGGTCGTGGAGGATTCACCCCTCCACTTT
J gene: TRBJ2-3; V gene: TRBV11-2; D gene: .; clone size: .; CDR3 protein: CAILILDTQYF; CDR3 DNA: TGTGCCATCTTAATACTAGATACGCAGTATTTT
J gene: TRBJ2-1; V gene: TRBV7-7; D gene: .; clone size: .; CDR3 protein: CASSLEESSYNEQFF; CDR3 DNA: TGTGCTAGCAGCTTAGAGGAGAGCTCCTACAATGAGCAGTTCTTC
J gene: TRBJ2-3; V gene: TRBV2; D gene: .; clone size: .; CDR3 protein: CASLPDRSTDTQYF; CDR3 DNA: TGTGCCAGCCTGCCAGATCGGAGCACAGATACGCAGTATTTT
J gene: TRBJ1-5; V gene: TRBV27; D gene: .; clone size: .; CDR3 protein: CASSRRGGSNQPQHF; CDR3 DNA: TGTGCCAGCAGCCGTAGGGGGGGTAGCAATCAGCCCCAGCATTTT
J gene: TRBJ2-1; V gene: TRBV11-3; D gene: TRBD2; clone size: .; CDR3 protein: CASSLGQGLAEGNEQFF; CDR3 DNA: TGTGCCAGCAGCTTAGGCCAGGGACTAGCGGAAGGCAATGAGCAGTTCTTC
J gene: TRBJ1-6; V gene: TRBV10-3; D gene: .; clone size: .; CDR3 protein: CAISGGRDINSPLHF; CDR3 DNA: TGTGCCATCAGTGGGGGAAGGGACATTAATTCACCCCTCCACTTT
J gene: TRBJ1-2; V gene: TRBV6-6; D gene: .; clone size: .; CDR3 protein: CASSYSEEVAYGYTF; CDR3 DNA: TGTGCCAGCAGTTACTCGGAGGAGGTAGCCTATGGCTACACCTTC
J gene: TRBJ1-1; V gene: TRBV27; D gene: .; clone size: .; CDR3 protein: CASSLSGGRVITEAFF; CDR3 DNA: TGTGCCAGCAGTTTATCTGGCGGCAGGGTTATCACTGAAGCTTTCTTT
J gene: TRBJ2-3; V gene: TRBV10-1; D gene: TRBD2; clone size: .; CDR3 protein: CASRAGVLSTDTQYF; CDR3 DNA: TGCGCCAGTAGAGCGGGGGTACTTAGCACAGATACGCAGTATTTT
J gene: TRBJ1-1; V gene: TRBV4-1; D gene: .; clone size: .; CDR3 protein: CASSQRGEAVVNTEAFF; CDR3 DNA: TGCGCCAGCAGCCAACGCGGGGAGGCGGTCGTGAACACTGAAGCTTTCTTT
J gene: TRBJ1-1; V gene: TRBV7-8; D gene: .; clone size: .; CDR3 protein: CASSLLLGDTEAFF; CDR3 DNA: TGTGCCAGCAGCTTACTTTTGGGGGACACTGAAGCTTTCTTT
J gene: TRBJ2-5; V gene: TRBV27; D gene: TRBD1; clone size: .; CDR3 protein: CASSLEGAETQYF; CDR3 DNA: TGTGCCAGCAGTTTAGAGGGGGCAGAGACCCAGTACTTC
J gene: TRBJ2-5; V gene: TRBV29-1; D gene: .; clone size: .; CDR3 protein: CSVVAETQYF; CDR3 DNA: TGCAGCGTTGTGGCAGAGACCCAGTACTTC
J gene: TRBJ2-7; V gene: TRBV6-5; D gene: TRBD2; clone size: .; CDR3 protein: CASSPGLAGIDEQYF; CDR3 DNA: TGTGCCAGCAGTCCGGGACTAGCGGGAATCGACGAGCAGTACTTC
J gene: TRBJ1-1; V gene: TRBV11-2; D gene: TRBD1; clone size: .; CDR3 protein: CASSPQTGGSTEAFF; CDR3 DNA: TGTGCCAGCAGCCCCCAGACAGGGGGAAGCACTGAAGCTTTCTTT
J gene: TRBJ1-6; V gene: TRBV27; D gene: .; clone size: .; CDR3 protein: CASSSLTGFAYNSPLHF; CDR3 DNA: TGTGCCAGCAGTTCGCTAACAGGGTTTGCCTATAATTCACCCCTCCACTTT
J gene: TRBJ2-5; V gene: TRBV5-4; D gene: .; clone size: .; CDR3 protein: CASSSATLWGETQYF; CDR3 DNA: TGTGCCAGCAGCTCTGCGACGCTCTGGGGAGAGACCCAGTACTTC
J gene: TRBJ1-5; V gene: TRBV19; D gene: .; clone size: .; CDR3 protein: CASSPVHNQPQHF; CDR3 DNA: TGTGCCAGTAGTCCAGTCCACAATCAGCCCCAGCATTTT
J gene: TRBJ1-1; V gene: TRBV7-9; D gene: TRBD1; clone size: once; CDR3 protein: CASSEAGTGLGTEAFF; CDR3 DNA: TGTGCCAGCAGCGAGGCCGGGACAGGGTTGGGCACTGAAGCTTTCTTT
J gene: TRBJ1-2; V gene: TRBV7-9; D gene: TRBD1; clone size: .; CDR3 protein: CASSLGTGVDYGYTF; CDR3 DNA: TGTGCCAGCAGCTTAGGGACAGGCGTGGACTATGGCTACACCTTC
J gene: TRBJ2-7; V gene: TRBV27; D gene: .; clone size: .; CDR3 protein: CASSPLSGYEQYF; CDR3 DNA: TGTGCCAGCAGTCCCCTATCTGGCTACGAGCAGTACTTC
J gene: TRBJ1-1; V gene: TRBV27; D gene: .; clone size: .; CDR3 protein: CATLAGLEAFF; CDR3 DNA: TGTGCCACCCTTGCCGGCCTTGAAGCTTTCTTT
J gene: TRBJ2-7; V gene: TRBV30; D gene: TRBD1; clone size: .; CDR3 protein: CAWSGADRVHEQYF; CDR3 DNA: TGTGCCTGGAGTGGAGCGGACAGGGTCCACGAGCAGTACTTC
J gene: TRBJ1-1; V gene: TRBV11-3; D gene: TRBD1; clone size: .; CDR3 protein: CASSLVPDRGNTEAFF; CDR3 DNA: TGTGCCAGCAGCTTAGTTCCGGACAGGGGGAACACTGAAGCTTTCTTT
J gene: TRBJ2-2; V gene: TRBV2; D gene: TRBD2; clone size: .; CDR3 protein: CASFGGTSGKMGTGELFF; CDR3 DNA: TGTGCCAGTTTCGGGGGGACTAGCGGGAAAATGGGAACCGGGGAGCTGTTTTTT